The 11 T cell receptor beta chains below come from one sample, sequenced in a study of cytotoxic CD8 clonotypes in ibrutinib-treated CLL. This table comes from immunoSEQ multiplex PCR, and its TCRdb copy is limited to in-frame clones, with some not included. Of about 76,000 clones listed, around 84% are singletons. The sequencing here drew on PBMCs, taken before ibrutinib treatment. These receptors were obtained from a human donor with chronic lymphocytic leukemia.

This clone counts as large. This specimen includes other DNA sequences encoding the same CDR3. The chain employs TRBV20-1 and TRBJ1-1; D is uncertain. Germline V gene data show CDR1 as DFQATT and CDR2 as SNEGSKA (reference sequence). The germline V and J ends were trimmed by 6 bases and 1 base, with 6 bases remaining between them. CDR3 length equals 11 residues. CDR3 DNA: TGCAGTGCAACAGAGAACACTGAAGCTTTCTTT. It encodes CSATENTEAFF.

V and J are TRBV6-5 and TRBJ2-2; D uncertain. V was pared by 0 bases and J by 3 bases, with 11 bases between. The V gene's germline CDR1 is MNHEY and CDR2 SVGAGI. The CDR3 covers 16 residues. CDR3 in DNA: TGTGCCAGCAGTTACTCGAAATACCCCTACACCGGGGAGCTGTTTTTT. It codes for CASSYSKYPYTGELFF.

This chain links TRBV7-8 with TRBJ2-3; 10 bases are shared with TRBD2. Germline CDR1 is SGHVS and CDR2 is FQNEAQ. CDR3 size: 15 residues. V shed 6 bases, J shed 2 bases, and the junction held 5 bases outside the gene matches. CDR3 DNA: TGTGCCAGCAGTTCTAGCGGGAGAAACACAGATACGCAGTATTTT. This encodes CASSSSGRNTDTQYF.

The chain couples TRBV5-1 to TRBJ1-2; D is possibly TRBD1 (5 bases). Trimming removed 0 bases at V and 4 bases at J, with 16 bases between. This CDR3 is built from 16 residues. The germline gives CDR1 SGHRS, CDR2 YFSETQ. CDR3 residues: CASSLGGTGGAYGYTF. CDR3 DNA sequence: TGCGCCAGCAGCTTGGGAGGGACGGGAGGTGCCTATGGCTACACCTTC.

The chain joins TRBV29-1 to TRBJ2-3; no clear D. The CDR3 length is 18 residues. Per the germline V gene, CDR1 is SQVTM and CDR2 is ANQGSEA. The V and J ends lost 0 bases and 0 bases respectively, with 19 bases between them. The CDR3 coding sequence is TGCAGCGTTGAAGATCTTCCCGAGTCTCGAGGCAGCACAGATACGCAGTATTTT. Amino acids: CSVEDLPESRGSTDTQYF.

The chain uses TRBV15 and TRBJ1-4; unclear D gene. V lost 0 bases and J lost 0, with 8 bases in between. Germline CDR1 and CDR2: LNHNV and YYDKDF (reference sequence). CDR3 length: 16 residues. In DNA form, the CDR3 reads TGTGCCACCAGCAGAGATAGGGCTTCAACTAATGAAAAACTGTTTTTT. This gives the protein CATSRDRASTNEKLFF.

This chain connects TRBV29-1 to TRBJ2-5; D may be TRBD1 or TRBD2 (6 bases each). Trimming shortened V by 8 bases and J by 5 bases, and 18 bases separated the two germline ends. The CDR3 sequence is 13 residues long. Germline assignment: CDR1 SQVTM and CDR2 ANQGSEA. The chain's CDR3 is CSQGGTQGETQYF. The CDR3 nucleotides read TGCAGCCAGGGTGGGACTCAGGGGGAGACCCAGTACTTC.

This rearrangement joins TRBV5-1 to TRBJ1-3, with TRBD1 as a possible D gene (5 bases). Per the germline V gene, CDR1 is SGHRS and CDR2 is YFSETQ. Trimming pared 0 bases from V and 0 bases from J, leaving 16 bases between. The CDR3 contains 18 residues. CDR3 sequence (DNA): TGCGCCAGCAGCTTGGGTGGTCAGGGCTCCCGCTCTGGAAACACCATATATTTT. Its protein product is CASSLGGQGSRSGNTIYF.

V and J are TRBV28 and TRBJ2-3, with TRBD1 identical over 7 bases. Trimming cost V 9 bases and J 5 bases; bases outside gene matches: 8. Germline CDR1 reads MDHEN; CDR2 reads SYDVKM. The CDR3 spans 13 residues. CDR3 bases: TGTGCCAGTCTGGGACAGTTGATAGATACGCAGTATTTT. It specifies CASLGQLIDTQYF.

This clone appeared a single time. V gene TRBV11-3 combines with J gene TRBJ2-5; no firm D call. Germline CDR1 and CDR2: SGHNT and YENEEA. V lost 0 bases and J 2 bases, leaving 10 bases between the germline ends. The CDR3 covers 15 residues. CDR3 amino acids: CASSLDRGLQETQYF. DNA of the CDR3: TGTGCCAGCAGCTTAGATAGAGGCTTACAAGAGACCCAGTACTTC.

The chain carries TRBV4-2 and TRBJ2-7; TRBD2 is a possible D gene (6 bases). Trimming removed 5 bases from V and 1 base from J, with 18 bases in between. This CDR3 has 16 residues. CDR1 and CDR2 (germline): LGHNA, YNFKEQ. The CDR3 region is CASSSPGTGESYEQYF. In DNA form, the CDR3 reads TGTGCCAGCAGCTCGCCAGGGACGGGAGAATCCTACGAGCAGTACTTC.